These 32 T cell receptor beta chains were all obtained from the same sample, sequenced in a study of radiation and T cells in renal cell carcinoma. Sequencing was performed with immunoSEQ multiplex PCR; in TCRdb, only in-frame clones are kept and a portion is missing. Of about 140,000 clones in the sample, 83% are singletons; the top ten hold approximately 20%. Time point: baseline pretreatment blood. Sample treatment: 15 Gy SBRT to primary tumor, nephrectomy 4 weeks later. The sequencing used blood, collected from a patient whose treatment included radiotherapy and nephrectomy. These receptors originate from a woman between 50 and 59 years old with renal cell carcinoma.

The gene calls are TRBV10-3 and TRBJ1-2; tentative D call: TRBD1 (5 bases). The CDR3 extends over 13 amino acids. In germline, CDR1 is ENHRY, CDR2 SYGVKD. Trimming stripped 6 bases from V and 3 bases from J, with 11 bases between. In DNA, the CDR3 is TGTGCCATCAGAAATCAAGGGGACTATGGCTACACCTTC. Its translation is CAIRNQGDYGYTF.

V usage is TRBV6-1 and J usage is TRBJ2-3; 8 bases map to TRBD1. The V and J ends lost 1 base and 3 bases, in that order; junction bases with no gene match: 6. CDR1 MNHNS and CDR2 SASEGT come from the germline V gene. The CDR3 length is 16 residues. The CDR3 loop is CASSEEVGQGTDTQYF. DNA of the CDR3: TGTGCCAGCAGTGAAGAAGTAGGACAGGGAACAGATACGCAGTATTTT.

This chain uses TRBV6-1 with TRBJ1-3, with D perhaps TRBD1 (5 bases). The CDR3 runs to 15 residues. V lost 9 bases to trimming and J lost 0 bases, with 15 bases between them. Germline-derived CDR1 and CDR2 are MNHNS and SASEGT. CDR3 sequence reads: CASLRDGSSGNTIYF. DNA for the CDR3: TGTGCCAGTTTACGGGACGGATCCTCTGGAAACACCATATATTTT.

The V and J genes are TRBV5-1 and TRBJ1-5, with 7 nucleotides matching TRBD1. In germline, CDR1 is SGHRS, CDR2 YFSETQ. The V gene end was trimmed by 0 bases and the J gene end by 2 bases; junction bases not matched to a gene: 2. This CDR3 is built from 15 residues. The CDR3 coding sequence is TGCGCCAGCAGCTTGGGTCAGGGGGGCAATCAGCCCCAGCATTTT. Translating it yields CASSLGQGGNQPQHF.

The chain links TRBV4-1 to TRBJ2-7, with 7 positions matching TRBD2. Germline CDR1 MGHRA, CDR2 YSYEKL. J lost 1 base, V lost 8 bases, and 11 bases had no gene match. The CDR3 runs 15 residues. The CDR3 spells CASSRGASGSYEQYF. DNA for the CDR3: TGCGCCAGCTCCCGAGGGGCTAGCGGATCCTACGAGCAGTACTTC.

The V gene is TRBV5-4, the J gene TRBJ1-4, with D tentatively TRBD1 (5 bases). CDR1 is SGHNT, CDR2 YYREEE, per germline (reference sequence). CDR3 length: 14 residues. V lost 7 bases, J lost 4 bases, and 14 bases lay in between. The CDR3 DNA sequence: TGTGCCAGCGGGTCGGGGCAGTTTAATGAAAAACTGTTTTTT. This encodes CASGSGQFNEKLFF.

The CDR3 DNA is TGCAGCGTTGTGACACCCGGCTACGAGCAGTACTTC. As protein: CSVVTPGYEQYF. V gene TRBV29-1 combines with J gene TRBJ2-7; D is uncertain. Germline V gives CDR1 SQVTM, CDR2 ANQGSEA. This CDR3 region has 12 residues. V lost 4 bases to trimming and J lost 3 bases, with 10 bases between them.

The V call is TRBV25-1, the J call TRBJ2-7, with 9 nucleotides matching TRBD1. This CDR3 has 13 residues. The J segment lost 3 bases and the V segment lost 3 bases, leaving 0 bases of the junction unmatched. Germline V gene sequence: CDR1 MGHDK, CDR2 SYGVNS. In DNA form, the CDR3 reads TGTGCCAGCAGTGAGACAGGGGGCTACGAGCAGTACTTC. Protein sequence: CASSETGGYEQYF.

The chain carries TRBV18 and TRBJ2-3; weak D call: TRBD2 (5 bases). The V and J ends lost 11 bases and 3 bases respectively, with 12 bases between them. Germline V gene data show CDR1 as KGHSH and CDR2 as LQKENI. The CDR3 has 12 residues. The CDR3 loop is CAGGAGTDTQYF. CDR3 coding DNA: TGTGCCGGAGGAGCAGGAACAGATACGCAGTATTTT.

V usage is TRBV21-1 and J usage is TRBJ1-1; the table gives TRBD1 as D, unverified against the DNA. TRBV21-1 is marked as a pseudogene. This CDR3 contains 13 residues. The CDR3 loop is CASSNRDRGEAFF. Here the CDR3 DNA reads TGTGCCAGCAGTAACCGGGACAGGGGAGAAGCTTTCTTT.

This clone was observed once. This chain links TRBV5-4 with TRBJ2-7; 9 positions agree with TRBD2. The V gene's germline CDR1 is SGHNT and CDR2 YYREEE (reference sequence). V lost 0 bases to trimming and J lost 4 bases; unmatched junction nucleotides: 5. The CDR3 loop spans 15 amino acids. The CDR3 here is CASSLASSGTYEQYF. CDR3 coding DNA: TGTGCCAGCAGCTTGGCATCTAGCGGGACGTACGAGCAGTACTTC.

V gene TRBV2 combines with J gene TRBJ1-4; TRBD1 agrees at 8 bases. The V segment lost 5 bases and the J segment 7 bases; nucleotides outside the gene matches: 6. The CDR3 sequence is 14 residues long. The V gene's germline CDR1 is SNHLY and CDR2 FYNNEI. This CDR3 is CASSPDRVGEKLFF. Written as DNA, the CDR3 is TGTGCCAGCAGTCCGGACAGGGTTGGTGAAAAACTGTTTTTT.

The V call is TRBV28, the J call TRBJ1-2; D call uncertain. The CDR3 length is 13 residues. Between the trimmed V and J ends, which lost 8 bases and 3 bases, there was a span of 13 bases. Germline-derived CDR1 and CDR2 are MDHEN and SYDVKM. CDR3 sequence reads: CASERTDDYGYTF. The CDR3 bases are TGTGCCAGCGAGAGGACGGATGACTATGGCTACACCTTC.

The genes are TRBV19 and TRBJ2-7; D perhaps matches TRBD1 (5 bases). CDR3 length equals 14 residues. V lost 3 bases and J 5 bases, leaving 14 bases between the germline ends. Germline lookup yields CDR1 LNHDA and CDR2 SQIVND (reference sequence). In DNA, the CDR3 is TGTGCCAGTAGTATGTGGGGCGGCCCGGACGAGCAGTACTTC. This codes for CASSMWGGPDEQYF.

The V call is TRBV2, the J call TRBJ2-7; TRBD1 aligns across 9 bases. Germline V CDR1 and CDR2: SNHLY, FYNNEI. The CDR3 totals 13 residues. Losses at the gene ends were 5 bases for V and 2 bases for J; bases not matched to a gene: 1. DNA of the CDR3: TGTGCCAGCAGTCGACAGGGGGCCTACGAGCAGTACTTC. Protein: CASSRQGAYEQYF.

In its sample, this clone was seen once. The CDR3 protein is CASRMGVDTQYF. CDR3 nucleotides: TGTGCCAGCAGAATGGGCGTAGATACGCAGTATTTT. The chain is built from TRBV7-9 and TRBJ2-3; D gene unclear. The CDR3 runs 12 residues. V dropped 6 bases and J dropped 5 bases, with 9 bases sitting between them. The germline V gene encodes CDR1 SEHNR and CDR2 FQNEAQ (reference sequence). The full variable domain, with the rest looked up from reference TRBV7-9 and TRBJ2-3, is DTGVSQNPRHKITKRGQNVTFRCDPISEHNRLYWYRQTLGQGPEFLTYFQNEAQLEKSRLLSDRFSAERPKGSFSTLEIQRTEQGDSAMYLCASRMGVDTQYFGPGTRLTVL.

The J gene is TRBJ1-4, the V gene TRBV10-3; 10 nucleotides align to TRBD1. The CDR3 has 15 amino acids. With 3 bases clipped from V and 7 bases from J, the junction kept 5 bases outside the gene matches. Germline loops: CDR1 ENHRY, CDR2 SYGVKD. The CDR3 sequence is CAISDSGDRGEKLFF. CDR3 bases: TGTGCCATCAGTGACTCAGGGGACAGGGGTGAAAAACTGTTTTTT.

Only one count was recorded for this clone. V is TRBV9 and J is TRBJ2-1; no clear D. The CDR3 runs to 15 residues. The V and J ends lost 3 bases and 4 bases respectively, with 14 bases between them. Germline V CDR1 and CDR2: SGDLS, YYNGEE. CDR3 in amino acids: CASSAVPSDYNEQFF. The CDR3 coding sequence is TGTGCCAGCAGCGCAGTCCCCTCCGATTACAATGAGCAGTTCTTC.

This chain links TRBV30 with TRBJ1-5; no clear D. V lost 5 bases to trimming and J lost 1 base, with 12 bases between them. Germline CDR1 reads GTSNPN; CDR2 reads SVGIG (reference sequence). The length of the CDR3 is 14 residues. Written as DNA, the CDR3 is TGTGCCTGGCGAGCTCCATTAAGCAATCAGCCCCAGCATTTT. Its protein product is CAWRAPLSNQPQHF.

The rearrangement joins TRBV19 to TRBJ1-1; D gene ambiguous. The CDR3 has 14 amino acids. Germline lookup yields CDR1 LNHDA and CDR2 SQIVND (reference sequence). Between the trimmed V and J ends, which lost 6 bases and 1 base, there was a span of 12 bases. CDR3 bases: TGTGCCAGTAGCCACTCGGGAAGGAACACTGAAGCTTTCTTT. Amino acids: CASSHSGRNTEAFF.

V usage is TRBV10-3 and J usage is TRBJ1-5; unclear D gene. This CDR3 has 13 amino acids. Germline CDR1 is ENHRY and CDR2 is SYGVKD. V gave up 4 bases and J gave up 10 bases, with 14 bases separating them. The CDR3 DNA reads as TGTGCCATCAGTGTGGGAGGGATCAGCCCCCAGCATTTT. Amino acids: CAISVGGISPQHF.

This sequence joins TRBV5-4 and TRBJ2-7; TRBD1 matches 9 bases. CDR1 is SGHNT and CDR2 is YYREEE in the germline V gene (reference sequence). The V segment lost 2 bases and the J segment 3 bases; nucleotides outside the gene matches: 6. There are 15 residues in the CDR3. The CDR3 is CASSFLDRGHYEQYF. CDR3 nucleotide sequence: TGTGCCAGCAGCTTTTTGGACAGGGGTCACTACGAGCAGTACTTC.

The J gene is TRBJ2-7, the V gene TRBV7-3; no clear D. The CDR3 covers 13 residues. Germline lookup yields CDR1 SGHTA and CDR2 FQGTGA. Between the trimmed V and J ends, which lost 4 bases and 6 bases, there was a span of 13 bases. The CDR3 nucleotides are TGTGCCAGCAGCTCCTCGGGTACCCGCGAGCAGTACTTC. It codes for CASSSSGTREQYF. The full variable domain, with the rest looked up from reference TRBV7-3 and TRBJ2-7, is GAGVSQTPSNKVTEKGKYVELRCDPISGHTALYWYRQSLGQGPEFLIYFQGTGAADDSGLPNDRFFAVRPEGSVSTLKIQRTERGDSAVYLCASSSSGTREQYFGPGTRLTVT.

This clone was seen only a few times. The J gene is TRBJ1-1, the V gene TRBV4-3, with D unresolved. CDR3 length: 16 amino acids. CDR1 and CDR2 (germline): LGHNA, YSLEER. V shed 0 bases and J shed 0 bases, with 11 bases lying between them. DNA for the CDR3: TGCGCCAGCAGCCAAGATAGGAACAGTTTGAACACTGAAGCTTTCTTT. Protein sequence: CASSQDRNSLNTEAFF.

The DNA of the CDR3 is TGTGCCAGCAGCCCCCGCGGGACTCACTCCTACGAGCAGTACTTC. Translated: CASSPRGTHSYEQYF. This rearrangement joins TRBV5-6 to TRBJ2-7; TRBD2 is a possible D gene (6 bases). Germline CDR1 is SGHDT and CDR2 is YYEEEE. V was pared by 4 bases and J by 0 bases, with 14 bases between. This CDR3 spans 15 amino acids.

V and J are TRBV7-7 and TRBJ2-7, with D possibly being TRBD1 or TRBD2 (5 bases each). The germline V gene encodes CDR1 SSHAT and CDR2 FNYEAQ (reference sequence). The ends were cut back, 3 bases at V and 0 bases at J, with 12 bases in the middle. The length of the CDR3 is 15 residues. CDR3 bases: TGTGCCAGCAGCTTGTTCGAGGGGCACTCCTACGAGCAGTACTTC. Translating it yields CASSLFEGHSYEQYF.

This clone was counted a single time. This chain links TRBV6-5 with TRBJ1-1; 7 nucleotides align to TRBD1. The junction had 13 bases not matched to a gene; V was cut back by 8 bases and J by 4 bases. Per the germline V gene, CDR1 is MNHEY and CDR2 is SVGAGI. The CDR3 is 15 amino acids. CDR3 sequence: CASRFRTGDTTEAFF. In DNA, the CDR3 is TGTGCCAGCCGATTTAGGACAGGAGATACCACTGAAGCTTTCTTT.

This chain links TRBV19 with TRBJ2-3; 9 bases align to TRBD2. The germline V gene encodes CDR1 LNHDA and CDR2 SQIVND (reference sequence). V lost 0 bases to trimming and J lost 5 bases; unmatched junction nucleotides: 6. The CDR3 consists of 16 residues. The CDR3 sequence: CASSIERLAAGDTQYF. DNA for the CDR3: TGTGCCAGTAGTATAGAGCGACTAGCGGCAGGAGATACGCAGTATTTT.

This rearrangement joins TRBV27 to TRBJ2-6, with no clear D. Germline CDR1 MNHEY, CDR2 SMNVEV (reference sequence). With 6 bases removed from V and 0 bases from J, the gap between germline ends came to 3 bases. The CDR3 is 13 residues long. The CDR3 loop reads CASSPSGANVLTF. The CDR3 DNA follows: TGTGCCAGCAGCCCCTCTGGGGCCAACGTCCTGACTTTC.

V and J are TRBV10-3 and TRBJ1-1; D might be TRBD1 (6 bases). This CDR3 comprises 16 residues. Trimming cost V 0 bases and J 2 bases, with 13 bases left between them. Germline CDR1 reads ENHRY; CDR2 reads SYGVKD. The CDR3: CAISESFVGTNTEAFF. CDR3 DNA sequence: TGTGCCATCAGTGAGTCGTTCGTCGGGACAAACACTGAAGCTTTCTTT.

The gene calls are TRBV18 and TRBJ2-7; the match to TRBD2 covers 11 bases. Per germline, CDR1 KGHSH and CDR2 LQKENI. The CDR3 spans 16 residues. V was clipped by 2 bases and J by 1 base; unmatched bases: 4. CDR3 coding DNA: TGTGCCAGCTCACCATTCCTAGCGGGGGGATCCTACGAGCAGTACTTC. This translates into CASSPFLAGGSYEQYF.

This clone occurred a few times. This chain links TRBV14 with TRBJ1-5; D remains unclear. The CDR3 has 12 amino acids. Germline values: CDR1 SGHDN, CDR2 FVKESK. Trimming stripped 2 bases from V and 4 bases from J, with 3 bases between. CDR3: CASSQPNQPQHF. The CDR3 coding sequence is TGTGCCAGCAGCCAACCTAATCAGCCCCAGCATTTT.